Presented here are 21 T cell receptor beta chains from one specimen sequenced in a study of cytomegalovirus exposure and HLA in healthy donors. PCR involved 60 Vbeta and 13 Jbeta primers. TCRdb's copy holds only in-frame clones and misses some; the assay was immunoSEQ multiplex PCR. Of approximately 140,000 clones listed, approximately 82% are singletons. Source material: PBMCs. Receptors were obtained from a woman between 35 and 50 years old in good health and CMV-seronegative.

The rearrangement links TRBV7-6 to TRBJ2-2; the D gene is possibly TRBD2 (6 bases). Trimming left V 1 base short and J 2 bases short, with 11 bases between. The germline gives CDR1 SGHVS, CDR2 FNYEAQ. The CDR3 consists of 16 residues. CDR3 residues: CASSLEAGSNTGELFF. CDR3 sequence (DNA): TGTGCCAGCAGCTTAGAAGCGGGTTCTAACACCGGGGAGCTGTTTTTT.

This clone was observed a handful of times. The rearrangement links TRBV11-2 to TRBJ2-7; no definite D call. This CDR3 contains 13 residues. V lost 0 bases, J lost 3 bases, and 6 bases lay in between. Looked up from germline, CDR1 is SGHAT and CDR2 is FQNNGV. The CDR3, as DNA: TGTGCCAGCAGCTTAGATGGCCTCTACGAGCAGTACTTC. Its translation is CASSLDGLYEQYF.

In this sample, this clone turned up once. The V and J genes are TRBV4-1 and TRBJ2-3; D is perhaps TRBD2 (5 bases). From germline, CDR1 is MGHRA and CDR2 YSYEKL. The CDR3 contains 20 residues. Trimming shortened V by 4 bases and J by 0 bases, and 26 bases separated the two germline ends. CDR3 nucleotides: TGCGCCAGCAGCCGAAAGAACTCCGAACTAGGGAAAGGGAGCACAGATACGCAGTATTTT. This sequence encodes CASSRKNSELGKGSTDTQYF.

The V gene is TRBV10-3, the J gene TRBJ2-1, with TRBD2 matching 13 bases. This CDR3 has 15 residues. The germline V gene has CDR1 ENHRY and CDR2 SYGVKD. The ends lost 10 bases at V and 6 bases at J; junction bases unmatched: 9. The CDR3 protein is CATRGTSGKLNEQFF. Written as DNA, the CDR3 is TGTGCCACTAGGGGGACTAGCGGGAAGCTCAATGAGCAGTTCTTC.

Only a few counts were recorded for this clone. The chain couples TRBV5-1 to TRBJ1-6; a weak D match, TRBD1 (5 bases). The CDR3 covers 16 residues. In germline, CDR1 is SGHRS, CDR2 YFSETQ. Trimming left V 2 bases short and J 7 bases short, with 16 bases between. The DNA for the CDR3 is TGCGCCAGCAGCTTACCAGGACAAGGGAGGAATTCACCCCTCCACTTT. Translation: CASSLPGQGRNSPLHF.

The genes are TRBV5-1 and TRBJ2-5; TRBD2 aligns across 10 bases. The better agreement between TRBJ2-7 and the DNA end casts doubt on the J call. The CDR3 spans 14 residues. Per the germline V gene, CDR1 is SGHRS and CDR2 is YFSETQ. The CDR3, as DNA: TGCGCCAGCAGCCCGACTAGCGGGTCCTACGAGCAGTACTTC. Its protein product is CASSPTSGSYEQYF.

This rearrangement joins TRBV9 to TRBJ1-1; D is unclear. The CDR3 consists of 16 residues. V was shortened by 0 bases and J by 0 bases, with 12 bases between the two germline ends. Germline V gives CDR1 SGDLS, CDR2 YYNGEE. This CDR3 is CASSVDGLLMNTEAFF. The DNA of the CDR3 is TGTGCCAGCAGCGTAGATGGGCTACTCATGAACACTGAAGCTTTCTTT.

The sample holds one count of this clone. Here the CDR3 DNA reads TGTGCCAGCAGCCAAGACGCTACACAGGCCTACTATGGCTACACCTTC. Amino acid sequence: CASSQDATQAYYGYTF. This chain uses TRBV4-2 with TRBJ1-2; D is perhaps TRBD1 (5 bases). V dropped 0 bases and J dropped 3 bases, with 14 bases sitting between them. The CDR3 is 16 amino acids. From germline, CDR1 is LGHNA and CDR2 YNFKEQ.

The J gene is TRBJ2-1, the V gene TRBV30; D possibly corresponds to TRBD2 (6 bases). Deletions cut 2 bases from V and 8 bases from J, with 16 bases between. CDR1 is GTSNPN and CDR2 is SVGIG in the germline V gene (reference sequence). The CDR3 spans 14 residues. The CDR3 spells CAWSPGVSYHEQFF. The CDR3 coding sequence is TGTGCCTGGAGTCCGGGAGTTTCCTATCATGAGCAGTTCTTC.

This clone has a handful of counts. This sequence joins TRBV9 and TRBJ2-3, with 9 positions matching TRBD2. Germline CDR1 SGDLS, CDR2 YYNGEE. The CDR3 totals 15 residues. V was pared by 3 bases and J by 8 bases, with 10 bases of the junction left unmatched. The CDR3 sequence is CASSAIAGEQGTQYF. The CDR3 nucleotides are TGTGCCAGCAGCGCAATAGCGGGAGAACAAGGTACGCAGTATTTT.

The genes are TRBV10-3 and TRBJ1-2; 8 nucleotides line up with TRBD1. The V and J ends lost 7 bases and 4 bases, in that order; junction bases with no gene match: 5. Germline V lookup: CDR1 ENHRY, CDR2 SYGVKD. The CDR3 sequence is 13 residues long. CDR3 bases: TGTGCCATCAACTACGACAGGGGCTATGGCTACACCTTC. This encodes CAINYDRGYGYTF.

V usage is TRBV11-2 and J usage is TRBJ2-5; 7 bases line up with TRBD1. V trimming: 1 base; J trimming: 3 bases; junction bases outside the gene matches: 5. Germline CDR1 and CDR2: SGHAT and FQNNGV. The CDR3 is made up of 15 amino acids. This CDR3 is CASSLGARGKETQYF. The CDR3 DNA reads TGTGCCAGCAGCTTAGGCGCCAGGGGGAAAGAGACCCAGTACTTC.

J is TRBJ2-7 and V is TRBV4-1, with D maybe TRBD2 (5 bases). Trimming pared 4 bases from V and 7 bases from J, leaving 17 bases between. Per germline, CDR1 MGHRA and CDR2 YSYEKL. The CDR3 sequence is 14 residues long. The CDR3 reads CASSLRRGIQEQYF. The CDR3 DNA sequence: TGCGCCAGCAGCCTTAGAAGAGGGATACAGGAGCAGTACTTC.

V and J are TRBV5-8 and TRBJ2-1; 9 bases are shared with TRBD2. Per the germline V gene, CDR1 is SGHTS and CDR2 is YDEGEE. V was clipped by 4 bases and J by 10 bases; unmatched bases: 15. CDR3 length: 16 amino acids. The CDR3 nucleotides are TGTGCCAGCAGCCCTGGATTTGTAGCGGGAGACCGGGAGCAGTTCTTC. Translation: CASSPGFVAGDREQFF.

This chain uses TRBV9 with TRBJ2-5, with 8 bases matching TRBD1. Germline V gene data show CDR1 as SGDLS and CDR2 as YYNGEE. Trimming removed 0 bases from V and 11 bases from J; junction bases left unmatched: 12. The CDR3 has 15 amino acids. CDR3 bases: TGTGCCAGCAGCGTAGACCCCACAGGGGGACGGGAGCAGTACTTC. This translates into CASSVDPTGGREQYF.

The chain carries TRBV5-1 and TRBJ2-1, with 8 bases fitting TRBD2. This CDR3 has 14 residues. From germline, CDR1 is SGHRS and CDR2 YFSETQ. Losses at the gene ends were 2 bases for V and 5 bases for J; bases not matched to a gene: 3. The CDR3 protein is CASSFWREDNEQFF. The CDR3 DNA follows: TGCGCCAGCAGCTTTTGGCGGGAGGACAATGAGCAGTTCTTC. Together with reference TRBV5-1 and TRBJ2-1, the CDR3 gives the full variable domain: KAGVTQTPRYLIKTRGQQVTLSCSPISGHRSVSWYQQTPGQGLQFLFEYFSETQRNKGNFPGRFSGRQFSNSRSEMNVSTLELGDSALYLCASSFWREDNEQFFGPGTRLTVL.

Here the CDR3 reads CASSLTGGFGAQPQHF. The CDR3, as DNA: TGTGCCAGCAGTTTGACAGGGGGTTTTGGGGCTCAGCCCCAGCATTTT. The chain joins TRBV27 to TRBJ1-5; 9 bases are shared with TRBD1. CDR1 and CDR2 from the germline V gene are MNHEY and SMNVEV (reference sequence). This CDR3 is built from 16 residues. J gave up 6 bases and V 3 bases, and 9 bases lay outside the gene matches.

This rearrangement joins TRBV4-3 to TRBJ2-7; the D gene is possibly TRBD2 (5 bases). The CDR3 is 13 residues long. The germline CDR1 and CDR2 sequences are LGHNA and YSLEER. Deletions cut 1 base from V and 6 bases from J, with 10 bases between. The DNA for the CDR3 is TGCGCCAGCAGCCAAGGGCACGAGGGCGAGCAGTACTTC. As protein: CASSQGHEGEQYF.

J is TRBJ2-1 and V is TRBV7-9, with D uncertain. CDR3 length equals 12 residues. CDR1 is SEHNR, CDR2 FQNEAQ, per germline (reference sequence). Trimming removed 5 bases from V and 6 bases from J, with 8 bases in between. The CDR3 bases are TGTGCCAGCAGCCTACCGGGCAATGAGCAGTTCTTC. This sequence encodes CASSLPGNEQFF.

The chain uses TRBV7-3 and TRBJ2-7; D remains unclear. This CDR3 region has 12 residues. Trimming removed 5 bases from V and 6 bases from J, with 11 bases in between. CDR1 is SGHTA and CDR2 is FQGTGA in the germline V gene. In nucleotides, the CDR3 is TGTGCCAGCAGCGACGACTCCGGCGAGCAGTACTTC. This gives the protein CASSDDSGEQYF. The full variable domain, its missing parts supplied by reference TRBV7-3 and TRBJ2-7, is GAGVSQTPSNKVTEKGKYVELRCDPISGHTALYWYRQSLGQGPEFLIYFQGTGAADDSGLPNDRFFAVRPEGSVSTLKIQRTERGDSAVYLCASSDDSGEQYFGPGTRLTVT.

A few counts support this clone. The chain joins TRBV6-5 to TRBJ2-2; the D gene is possibly TRBD1 (6 bases). CDR1 and CDR2 (germline): MNHEY, SVGAGI. The CDR3 runs 16 residues. V lost 2 bases and J lost 6, with 16 bases in between. In DNA form, the CDR3 reads TGTGCCAGCAGTTACCGGGCAGGGGTTCGCGCCGGGGAGCTGTTTTTT. Encoded protein: CASSYRAGVRAGELFF.